A single sample is the source of the 7 T cell receptor beta chains below, sequenced in a study of cytotoxic CD8 clonotypes in ibrutinib-treated CLL. Profiled with immunoSEQ multiplex PCR; TCRdb holds only in-frame clones, not every one. The data contain around 130,000 clones, around 84% of them singletons. Sequencing was performed on PBMCs, taken after 24 months of ibrutinib treatment. The receptors come from a human donor with chronic lymphocytic leukemia.

J is TRBJ2-7 and V is TRBV6-5; D is tentatively TRBD1 or TRBD2 (5 bases each). CDR3 length: 12 amino acids. Per germline, CDR1 MNHEY and CDR2 SVGAGI. Trimming took off 5 bases at V and 9 bases at J, with 14 bases between the two ends. CDR3 sequence: CASSTSGAPQYF. The DNA of the CDR3 is TGTGCCAGCAGTACATCCGGGGCCCCGCAGTACTTC.

The J gene is TRBJ2-5, the V gene TRBV4-1; D remains ambiguous. V was trimmed by 1 base and J by 1 base, leaving 13 bases between them. Germline V gene data show CDR1 as MGHRA and CDR2 as YSYEKL. The CDR3 loop spans 16 amino acids. CDR3 coding DNA: TGCGCCAGCAGCCAAGGTCCCCTACAAGTCCAAGAGACCCAGTACTTC. This sequence encodes CASSQGPLQVQETQYF.

The gene calls are TRBV18 and TRBJ1-2; 7 nucleotides line up with TRBD1. V was pared by 4 bases and J by 8 bases, with 4 bases of the junction left unmatched. The CDR3 runs to 12 residues. Germline CDR1 reads KGHSH; CDR2 reads LQKENI. This chain's CDR3 is CASSLDRDGYTF. The CDR3 bases are TGTGCCAGCTCACTCGACAGGGACGGCTACACCTTC.

The chain carries TRBV5-1 and TRBJ1-3, with no clear D. The CDR3 extends over 16 amino acids. In germline, CDR1 is SGHRS, CDR2 YFSETQ. Trimming shortened V by 0 bases and J by 4 bases, and 14 bases separated the two germline ends. The DNA for the CDR3 is TGCGCCAGCAGCTTGGATGGTGGCCCGGGGGGAAACACCATATATTTT. Translated, it gives CASSLDGGPGGNTIYF.

V is TRBV5-4 and J is TRBJ2-3; the match to TRBD2 covers 12 bases. There are 15 residues in the CDR3. Germline V gene lookup returns CDR1 SGHNT and CDR2 YYREEE (reference sequence). J was trimmed by 3 bases and V by 4 bases; bases with no gene match: 3. The CDR3: CASSGGTSGTDTQYF. As DNA, the CDR3 is TGTGCCAGCAGCGGAGGGACTAGCGGGACAGATACGCAGTATTTT.

This rearrangement joins TRBV7-2 to TRBJ2-5, with D perhaps assigned TRBD1 or TRBD2 (7 bases each). Germline CDR1 SGHTA, CDR2 FQGNSA. The CDR3 has 16 amino acids. V was clipped by 5 bases and J by 5 bases, with 21 bases between them. The CDR3 DNA sequence: TGTGCCAGCAGCCTAGGGGGCGGCGGGGGTGCGGAGACCCAGTACTTC. This codes for CASSLGGGGGAETQYF.

This clone was seen once. The J gene is TRBJ2-7, the V gene TRBV5-4, with D perhaps given as TRBD1 or TRBD2 (6 bases each). Germline CDR1 reads SGHNT; CDR2 reads YYREEE (reference sequence). Trimming stripped 4 bases from V and 4 bases from J, with 18 bases between. The CDR3 extends over 15 amino acids. CDR3 sequence reads: CASSMGGSGKYEQYF. CDR3 DNA sequence: TGTGCCAGCAGCATGGGGGGCTCAGGGAAATACGAGCAGTACTTC.